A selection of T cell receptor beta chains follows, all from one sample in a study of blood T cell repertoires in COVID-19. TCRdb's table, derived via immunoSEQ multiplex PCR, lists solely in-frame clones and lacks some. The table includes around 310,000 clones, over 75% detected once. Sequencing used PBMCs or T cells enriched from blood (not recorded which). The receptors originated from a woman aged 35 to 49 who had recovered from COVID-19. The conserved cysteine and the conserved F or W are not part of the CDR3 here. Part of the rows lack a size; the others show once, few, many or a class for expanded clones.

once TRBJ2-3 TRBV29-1 SVAHDRGGGTDTQY
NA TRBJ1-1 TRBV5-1 ASAGQGGTEAF
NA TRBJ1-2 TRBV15 ATSGTGPNYGYT
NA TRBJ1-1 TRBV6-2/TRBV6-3 ASSYPAEAF
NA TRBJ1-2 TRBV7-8 ASSNDRGLAYGYT
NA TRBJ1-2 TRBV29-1 SVAKYNGDGYT
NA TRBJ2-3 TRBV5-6 ASSSDRGQRQY
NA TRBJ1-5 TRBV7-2 ASSTTTGTLDQPQH
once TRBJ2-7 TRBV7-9 ASSVGTSGSHEQY
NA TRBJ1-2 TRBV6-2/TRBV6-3 ASSYRGLSGYT
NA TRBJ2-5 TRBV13 ASSFGTRGETQY
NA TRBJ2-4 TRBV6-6 ASSPRAGQALLLPKNIQY
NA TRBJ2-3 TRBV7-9 ASSLNMGGQQY
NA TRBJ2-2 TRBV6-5 ASSYSHMNTGELF
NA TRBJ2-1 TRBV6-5 ASNAGTSANEQF
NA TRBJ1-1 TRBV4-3 ASSQDRQGEYTEAF
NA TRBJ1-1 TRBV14 ASSGLGQMNTEAF
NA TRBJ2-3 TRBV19 ASSPPGDTQY
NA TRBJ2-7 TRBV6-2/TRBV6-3 ASSRRLAASGNEQY
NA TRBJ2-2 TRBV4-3 ASSQGLAPNTGELF
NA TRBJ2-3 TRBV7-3 ASSLDYDTQY
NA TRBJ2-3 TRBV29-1 SVWSGGATDTQY
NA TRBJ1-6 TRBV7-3 ASSIGTENSPLH
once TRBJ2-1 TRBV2 ASSDWGTSGRVPF
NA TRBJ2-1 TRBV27 ASRELAGGSNEQF
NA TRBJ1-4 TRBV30 AWRPAGTNEKLF
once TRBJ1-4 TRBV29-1 SVGGGTVEKLF
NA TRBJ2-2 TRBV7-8 ASSLRGSPTGELF
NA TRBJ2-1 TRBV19 ASSRASGGSYNEQF
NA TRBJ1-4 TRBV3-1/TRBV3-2 ASSQFDRGTEKLF
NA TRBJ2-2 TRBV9 ASSVEKGREGWTGELF
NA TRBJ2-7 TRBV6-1 ASSEVKAGEDEQY
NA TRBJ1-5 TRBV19 ASSPEGSFGLQPQH
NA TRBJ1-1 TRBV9 ASSVGEGQIHLGEAF
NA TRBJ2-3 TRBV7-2 ASSASGGRTDTQY
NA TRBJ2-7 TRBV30 AWRGPGTGEQY
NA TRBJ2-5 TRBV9 ASSPRLAGQETQY
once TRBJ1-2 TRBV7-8 ASSLATGNGYT
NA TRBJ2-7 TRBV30 AWSVGQELSYEQY
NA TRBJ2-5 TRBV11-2 ASSLMGREDETQY
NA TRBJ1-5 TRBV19 ASRVRVSNQPQH
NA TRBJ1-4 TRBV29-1 SVGQTNEKLF
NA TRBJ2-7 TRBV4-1 ASSQERDNYEQY
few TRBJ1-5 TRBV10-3 AIGRDQPQH
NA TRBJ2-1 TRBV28 ATGGQGPYNEQF
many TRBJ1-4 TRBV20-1 SAWTGEKLF
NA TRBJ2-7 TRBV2 ASREDRGLYEQY
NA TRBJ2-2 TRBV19 ASSGGPNTGELF
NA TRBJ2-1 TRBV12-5 ASGLFAGSNEQF
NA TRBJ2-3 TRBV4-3 ASSQDRTSGWQRVADTQY
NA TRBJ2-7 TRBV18 ASSPGRNDYEQY
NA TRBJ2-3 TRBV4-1 AFDRVKSVKQY
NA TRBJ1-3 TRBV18 ASSPPAGRRNTIY